Listed below are T cell receptor beta chains from one sample, sequenced in a study of T cells in Graves' hyperthyroidism and ophthalmopathy. TCRdb re-analysed the multiplex PCR reads in MiXCR, keeping a single row per CDR3 protein. Here the sample spans around 500,000 distinct CDR3 sequences, roughly 16% being singletons. Sequenced: blood. The receptors derive from a woman under 40 with Graves' ophthalmopathy. CDR3s include the opening cysteine and the closing phenylalanine or tryptophan. A D gene is named only where the DNA matches it firmly. Size is omitted from some rows. Given values are once, few, many or a class for expanded clones.

j_call clone_size v_call d_call cdr3_nt cdr3_aa
TRBJ1-1 NA TRBV5-1 NA TGCGCCAGCAGCGCCCGGGACGGAATGAACACTGAAACTTTCTTT CASSARDGMNTETFF
TRBJ2-1 many TRBV9 NA TGTGCCAGCAGCGTAGTAAACGTGATGATGGATGAGCAGTTCTTC CASSVVNVMMDEQFF
TRBJ2-2 NA TRBV6-1 NA TGTGCCAGCACCCGGGTACAGGGCACTGATTGGGAGCTGTTTTTT CASTRVQGTDWELFF
TRBJ2-7 many TRBV28 NA TGTGCCAGCAGTTTACTTCGTGGCGAGCAGTACTTC CASSLLRGEQYF
TRBJ1-5 many TRBV20-1 NA TGCAGTGCTAGAACGTCCCCCAGGCAGCCCCAGCATTTT CSARTSPRQPQHF
TRBJ2-2 few TRBV6-2/TRBV6-3 TRBD1 TGTGCCAGCAGTTACCCTTTGACAGGGCCTCGTGCGAGCACCGGGGAGCTGTTTTTT CASSYPLTGPRASTGELFF
TRBJ2-3 many TRBV30 NA TGTGCCTGGAGTTCGTCACCAGATACGCAGTATTTT CAWSSSPDTQYF
TRBJ2-2 many TRBV7-2 NA TGTGCCAGCAGCTTAGTAGCGACAGGCGCTACCGGGGAGCTGTTTTTT CASSLVATGATGELFF
TRBJ2-1 many TRBV6-2/TRBV6-3 TRBD2 TGTGCCAGCACTAGGGCTAGCGGAAATGAGCAGTTCTTC CASTRASGNEQFF
TRBJ2-1 NA TRBV20-1 TRBD2 TGCAGTGCTATTCTAGCGGGGGAAAGCTCCTACAATGAGCAGTTCTTC CSAILAGESSYNEQFF
TRBJ2-5 few TRBV20-1 TRBD2 TGCAGTGCCAGACTAGCGGGGTTGGGGGAGACCCAGTACTTC CSARLAGLGETQYF
TRBJ2-1 many TRBV7-6 NA TGTGCCAGCAACCCCACGCTGGGCTCCTACAATGAGCAGTTCTTC CASNPTLGSYNEQFF
TRBJ2-5 many TRBV12-3/TRBV12-4 NA TGTGCCAGCAGCGTCCGGGACGGACAAGAGACCCAGTACTTC CASSVRDGQETQYF